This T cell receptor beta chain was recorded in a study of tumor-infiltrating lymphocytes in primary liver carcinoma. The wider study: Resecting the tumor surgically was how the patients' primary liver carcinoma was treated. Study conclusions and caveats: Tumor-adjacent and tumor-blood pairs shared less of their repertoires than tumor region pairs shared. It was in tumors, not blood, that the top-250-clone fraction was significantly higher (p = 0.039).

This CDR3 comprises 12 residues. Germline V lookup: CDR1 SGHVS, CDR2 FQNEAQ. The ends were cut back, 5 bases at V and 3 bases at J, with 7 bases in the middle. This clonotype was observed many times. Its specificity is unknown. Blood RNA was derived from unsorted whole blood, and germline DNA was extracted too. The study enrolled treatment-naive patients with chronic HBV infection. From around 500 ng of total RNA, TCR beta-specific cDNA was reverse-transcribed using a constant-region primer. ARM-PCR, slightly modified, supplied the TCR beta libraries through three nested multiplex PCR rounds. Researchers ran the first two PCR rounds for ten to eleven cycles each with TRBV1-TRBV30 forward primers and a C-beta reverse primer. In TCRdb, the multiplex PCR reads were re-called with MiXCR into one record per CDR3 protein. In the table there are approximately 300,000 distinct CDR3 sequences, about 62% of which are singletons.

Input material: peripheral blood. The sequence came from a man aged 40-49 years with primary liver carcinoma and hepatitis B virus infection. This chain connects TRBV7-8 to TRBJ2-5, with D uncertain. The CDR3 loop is CASSRPKETQYF. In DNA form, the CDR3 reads TGTGCCAGCAGCCGACCTAAAGAGACCCAGTACTTC.